The 10 T cell receptor beta chains below were found in one sample sequenced in a study of OX40 agonist ivuxolimab in advanced cancers. Libraries were prepared by immunoSEQ multiplex PCR; TCRdb keeps only in-frame clonotypes and omits some of them. The table records about 80,000 clones, 80% to 95% of them present only once. Sequenced here: CD4+ or CD8+ T cells sorted from blood, sampled in a trial of the OX40 agonist ivuxolimab. These receptors came from an adult with an advanced solid tumor such as melanoma, head and neck, liver or kidney cancer.

The chain uses TRBV5-1 and TRBJ2-7, with TRBD2 as a possible D gene (7 bases). The V end lost 4 bases, the J end lost 4 bases, and 21 bases lay between the germline ends. Per germline, CDR1 SGHRS and CDR2 YFSETQ. This CDR3 is 16 amino acids long. This CDR3 reads CASSPIWGGATYEQYF. The CDR3 DNA sequence: TGCGCCAGCAGCCCCATCTGGGGGGGCGCCACTTACGAGCAGTACTTC. The variable domain in full, completed from reference TRBV5-1 and TRBJ2-7, reads KAGVTQTPRYLIKTRGQQVTLSCSPISGHRSVSWYQQTPGQGLQFLFEYFSETQRNKGNFPGRFSGRQFSNSRSEMNVSTLELGDSALYLCASSPIWGGATYEQYFGPGTRLTVT.

The V call is TRBV6-5, the J call TRBJ2-7; TRBD2 agrees at 7 bases. Losses at the gene ends were 6 bases for V and 2 bases for J; bases not matched to a gene: 4. This CDR3 spans 13 amino acids. Per germline, CDR1 MNHEY and CDR2 SVGAGI. The CDR3 DNA sequence: TGTGCCAGCAGCGCGGGGGATACCTACGAGCAGTACTTC. It yields the protein CASSAGDTYEQYF.

CDR3 bases: TGTGCCAGCAGTCGATTTATTGGGGCGGACCCCTCCTACGAGCAGTACTTC. It yields the protein CASSRFIGADPSYEQYF. V is TRBV27 and J is TRBJ2-7; maybe TRBD1 (5 bases). The CDR3 has 17 residues. Germline lookup yields CDR1 MNHEY and CDR2 SMNVEV (reference sequence). The ends were cut back, 5 bases at V and 0 bases at J, with 20 bases in the middle.

The chain employs TRBV9 and TRBJ1-5; TRBD1 might be the D (5 bases). The germline V gene encodes CDR1 SGDLS and CDR2 YYNGEE. Trimming stripped 0 bases from V and 4 bases from J, with 11 bases between. This CDR3 has 15 amino acids. The CDR3 DNA follows: TGTGCCAGCAGCGTAGGACAGTCTCCAAATCAGCCCCAGCATTTT. Amino acids: CASSVGQSPNQPQHF.

CDR3 nucleotides: TGTGCCAGCAGCGGAACTGAAGGGAAGTGGGAGCTGTTTTTT. It yields the protein CASSGTEGKWELFF. V and J are TRBV25-1 and TRBJ2-2; D call uncertain. The CDR3 is made up of 14 amino acids. V was trimmed by 6 bases and J by 9 bases, leaving 17 bases between them. CDR1 is MGHDK and CDR2 is SYGVNS in the germline V gene.

The J gene is TRBJ2-2, the V gene TRBV11-2; tentative D call: TRBD2 (5 bases). This CDR3 spans 13 amino acids. The V gene's germline CDR1 is SGHAT and CDR2 FQNNGV. The V end lost 5 bases, the J end lost 6 bases, and 10 bases lay between the germline ends. The CDR3 loop reads CASSQSEAGELFF. For the CDR3, the DNA is TGTGCCAGCAGCCAGTCGGAGGCCGGGGAGCTGTTTTTT.

This chain links TRBV7-2 with TRBJ2-3; TRBD2 matches 10 bases. CDR1 and CDR2 from the germline V gene are SGHTA and FQGNSA. The V segment lost 2 bases and the J segment 6 bases; nucleotides outside the gene matches: 14. The CDR3 is 18 residues long. The CDR3 DNA reads TGTGCCAGCAGCTTACCGGGACTAGCGCCGCCACTTTTGGATACGCAGTATTTT. This translates into CASSLPGLAPPLLDTQYF.

The chain links TRBV6-5 to TRBJ1-1; D is unresolved. This CDR3 has 11 residues. Germline CDR1 MNHEY, CDR2 SVGAGI. The V end was cut by 5 bases, the J end by 2 bases, with 3 bases between. The DNA of the CDR3 is TGTGCCAGCAGTGAAAACACTGAAGCTTTCTTT. This translates into CASSENTEAFF.

The chain recombines TRBV7-6 with TRBJ2-1, with unresolved D. V was trimmed by 0 bases and J by 9 bases, leaving 12 bases between them. Germline V gene lookup returns CDR1 SGHVS and CDR2 FNYEAQ. The CDR3 runs 14 residues. CDR3 coding DNA: TGTGCCAGCAGCTTAGCGATTGGGCTCGCTGAGCAGTTCTTC. Translating gives CASSLAIGLAEQFF.

The chain employs TRBV5-1 and TRBJ2-6, with D uncertain. The CDR3 is 15 amino acids. Per the germline V gene, CDR1 is SGHRS and CDR2 is YFSETQ. V lost 1 base and J 0 bases, leaving 5 bases between the germline ends. The CDR3 sequence: CASSLRNSGANVLTF. In DNA form, the CDR3 reads TGCGCCAGCAGCTTGCGGAACTCTGGGGCCAACGTCCTGACTTTC.